These 7 T cell receptor beta chains came from one sample sequenced in a study of blood T cells in healthy people across ages. A J-beta primer mix and a sample-barcoded 5' primer were used in a second PCR of about 6 to 12 cycles. TCRdb reprocessed the 5' RACE reads with MiXCR, giving one entry per CDR3 protein. The table includes 1.5 million to 2 million distinct CDR3 sequences, roughly 50% detected once. The source material was blood. These receptors all come from a woman in her 40s in good health.

In its sample, this clonotype was seen a few times. The chain links TRBV27 to TRBJ2-1, with D maybe TRBD2 (6 bases). The CDR3 is 12 residues long. V lost 3 bases to trimming and J lost 9 bases, with 9 bases between them. Germline V gene data show CDR1 as MNHEY and CDR2 as SMNVEV (reference sequence). DNA of the CDR3: TGTGCCAGCAGTTTGCCGACTAGTGAGCAGTTCTTC. It is translated as CASSLPTSEQFF.

V gene TRBV7-2 combines with J gene TRBJ2-6; no clear D gene. The CDR3 length is 14 residues. The ends were cut back, 5 bases at V and 4 bases at J, with 9 bases in the middle. Germline CDR1 reads SGHTA; CDR2 reads FQGNSA. CDR3: CASSETVGANVLTF. The CDR3 nucleotides are TGTGCCAGCAGCGAGACTGTGGGGGCCAACGTCCTGACTTTC.

Only a few counts were recorded for this clonotype. J is TRBJ2-5 and V is TRBV9; 13 bases are a match to TRBD2. CDR1 is SGDLS and CDR2 is YYNGEE in the germline V gene. V shed 0 bases and J 1 base; nucleotides not matched to a gene: 0. The CDR3 has 16 amino acids. The chain's CDR3 is CASSVGTSGGQETQYF. The CDR3 bases are TGTGCCAGCAGCGTAGGGACTAGCGGGGGCCAAGAGACCCAGTACTTC.

This sequence joins TRBV28 and TRBJ2-5, with D tentatively TRBD2 (6 bases). The CDR3 spans 16 residues. V was cut by 2 bases and J by 2 bases, with 15 bases left in between. Germline values: CDR1 MDHEN, CDR2 SYDVKM. The CDR3 loop reads CASSLPLSGRQETQYF. CDR3 DNA: TGTGCCAGCAGTTTACCCCTCTCGGGGAGGCAAGAGACCCAGTACTTC.

The chain links TRBV5-6 to TRBJ1-1; D gene unclear. CDR1 SGHDT and CDR2 YYEEEE come from the germline V gene. The CDR3 has 13 amino acids. V lost 7 bases and J 2 bases, leaving 12 bases between the germline ends. The CDR3 is CASPQVGNTEAFF. Here the CDR3 DNA reads TGTGCCAGCCCGCAAGTGGGAAACACTGAAGCTTTCTTT.

This rearrangement joins TRBV5-1 to TRBJ2-7, with 10 bases identical to TRBD1. J was trimmed by 4 bases and V by 7 bases; bases with no gene match: 11. The CDR3 is made up of 15 amino acids. CDR1 and CDR2 (germline): SGHRS, YFSETQ. The CDR3, as DNA: TGCGCCAGCGAGGGACAGGGGACTCTTGGGTACGAGCAGTACTTC. Protein: CASEGQGTLGYEQYF.

The rearrangement uses TRBV29-1 and TRBJ1-2; D gene unclear. CDR1 is SQVTM and CDR2 is ANQGSEA in the germline V gene. CDR3 length equals 12 residues. Trimming shortened V by 3 bases and J by 3 bases, and 8 bases separated the two germline ends. CDR3 DNA sequence: TGCAGCGTTGAGAGGACGGACTATGGCTACACCTTC. Protein sequence: CSVERTDYGYTF. Looking up the rest from reference TRBV29-1 and TRBJ1-2 gives the full variable domain: SAVISQKPSRDICQRGTSLTIQCQVDSQVTMMFWYRQQPGQSLTLIATANQGSEATYESGFVIDKFPISRPNLTFSTLTVSNMSPEDSSIYLCSVERTDYGYTFGSGTRLTVV.